Described below is a single TCR beta chain sequence and its context. These data come from a study of T cells after yellow fever vaccination. In TCRdb, the 5' RACE reads were re-called with MiXCR into one record per CDR3 protein. Counted here are around 350,000 distinct CDR3 sequences, 11% occurring once; the ten biggest clones make up about 17%. Germline assignment: CDR1 LGHNA and CDR2 YSLEER. This CDR3 region has 14 residues. Trimming left V 1 base short and J 5 bases short, with 11 bases between. This TCR was sampled from a man younger than 35 who received the YFV17D yellow fever vaccine. The specimen comprised PBMCs, sampled on the day of the first yellow fever vaccination. The chain uses TRBV4-3 and TRBJ2-5, with D perhaps being TRBD1 or TRBD2 (5 bases each). The CDR3 nucleotides are TGCGCCAGCAGCCAAGCCGGTTGGGGGGAGACCCAGTACTTC. Its protein product is CASSQAGWGETQYF.